Listed below are T cell receptor beta chains from one sample, sequenced in a study of blood T cell repertoires in COVID-19. Profiled with immunoSEQ multiplex PCR; TCRdb holds only in-frame clones, not every one. The sample carries 250,000 or so clones, roughly nine tenths recorded once. Source material: peripheral blood. Receptors originate from a man aged 60 to 75 with acute or convalescent COVID-19. Each CDR3 is given without its conserved first and last residue.

J gene: TRBJ1-1
CDR3 length: 12
V gene: TRBV6-5
CDR3 protein: ASSYQVESSEAF

J gene: TRBJ1-2
CDR3 length: 11
V gene: TRBV19
CDR3 protein: ASSRGRRVGYT

J gene: TRBJ2-7
CDR3 length: 13
V gene: TRBV7-9
CDR3 protein: ASSSFRGSLGEQY

J gene: TRBJ2-5
CDR3 length: 15
V gene: TRBV4-3
CDR3 protein: ASSPDTQGGGLETQY

J gene: TRBJ2-7
CDR3 length: 12
V gene: TRBV28
CDR3 protein: ASSVAGGTYEQY

J gene: TRBJ2-7
CDR3 length: 20
V gene: TRBV27
CDR3 protein: ASSFRGLAGGLVKTFSYEQY

J gene: TRBJ2-3
CDR3 length: 14
V gene: TRBV6-1
CDR3 protein: ASSEALGQGTDTQY

J gene: TRBJ1-1
CDR3 length: 10
V gene: TRBV7-9
CDR3 protein: ASSPGTGTFF

J gene: TRBJ2-7
CDR3 length: 10
V gene: TRBV29-1
CDR3 protein: SVLGSQYEQY

J gene: TRBJ2-3
CDR3 length: 13
V gene: TRBV7-8
CDR3 protein: ASSLVTGSADTQY

J gene: TRBJ2-3
CDR3 length: 13
V gene: TRBV29-1
CDR3 protein: SVDRTASTTDTQY

J gene: TRBJ2-3
CDR3 length: 13
V gene: TRBV30
CDR3 protein: AWTLGQGRTDTQY

J gene: TRBJ2-5
CDR3 length: 14
V gene: TRBV5-5
CDR3 protein: ASSRDGTGSQETQY

J gene: TRBJ1-1
CDR3 length: 12
V gene: TRBV11-3
CDR3 protein: ASSLTGAEGEAF

J gene: TRBJ1-2
CDR3 length: 11
V gene: TRBV28
CDR3 protein: ASSSGWDYGYT

J gene: TRBJ1-5
CDR3 length: 14
V gene: TRBV19
CDR3 protein: ASGTGGLGSNQPQH